These 18 T cell receptor beta chains originate from one sample sequenced in a study of blood T cell repertoires in COVID-19 (TCRdb year 2020). Preparation of the library involved the immunoSEQ multiplex PCR assay. This immuneACCESS table, as held by TCRdb, lists in-frame sequences with V and J called but not all clones. Of the missing ones, under half trace to an unresolved V gene in checked studies; the others have no known cause. In all, the sample holds fewer than 200,000 clones, and 84% of those were seen once. Under 3.5% of the sample belongs to the ten largest clones. The sample consisted of peripheral blood. The receptor set was obtained from a woman aged 80 or over with COVID-19, enrolled during active disease.

The genes are TRBV5-1 and TRBJ2-1, with D perhaps matching TRBD1 (5 bases). V was pared by 3 bases and J by 5 bases, with 12 bases between. This CDR3 is 14 amino acids long. Per germline, CDR1 SGHRS and CDR2 YFSETQ. The CDR3 loop is CASSWGRLDNEQFF. CDR3 in DNA: TGCGCCAGCAGCTGGGGCCGGCTAGACAATGAGCAGTTCTTC. The full variable domain, with the rest looked up from reference TRBV5-1 and TRBJ2-1, is KAGVTQTPRYLIKTRGQQVTLSCSPISGHRSVSWYQQTPGQGLQFLFEYFSETQRNKGNFPGRFSGRQFSNSRSEMNVSTLELGDSALYLCASSWGRLDNEQFFGPGTRLTVL.

This clone has just a few counts. The chain has TRBV7-3 and TRBJ1-6; no reliable D call. The V and J ends lost 1 base and 10 bases respectively, with 14 bases between them. From germline, CDR1 is SGHTA and CDR2 FQGTGA. The CDR3 contains 15 residues. CDR3 DNA sequence: TGTGCCAGCAGCTTAAGAGGGATTGGCAGATCACCCCTCCACTTT. Encoded protein: CASSLRGIGRSPLHF.

The chain couples TRBV2 to TRBJ2-1; TRBD2 matches at 13 bases. After removal of 4 bases from V and 7 bases from J, the junction contained 4 bases not matched to a gene. Germline V gene lookup returns CDR1 SNHLY and CDR2 FYNNEI. The CDR3 has 15 residues. This chain's CDR3 is CASSGGGLAGNEQFF. CDR3 DNA sequence: TGTGCCAGCAGTGGAGGGGGACTAGCGGGAAATGAGCAGTTCTTC. Full variable domain (remainder filled in from reference TRBV2 and TRBJ2-1): EPEVTQTPSHQVTQMGQEVILRCVPISNHLYFYWYRQILGQKVEFLVSFYNNEISEKSEIFDDQFSVERPDGSNFTLKIRSTKLEDSAMYFCASSGGGLAGNEQFFGPGTRLTVL.

The rearrangement uses TRBV2 and TRBJ2-5; D is possibly TRBD2 (6 bases). CDR3 length: 12 residues. CDR1 and CDR2 from the germline V gene are SNHLY and FYNNEI. Trimming left V 8 bases short and J 5 bases short, with 12 bases between. CDR3 in DNA: TGTGCCAGCGCGGGGCGGGCGGAGACCCAGTACTTC. As protein: CASAGRAETQYF. Looking up the rest from reference TRBV2 and TRBJ2-5 gives the full variable domain: EPEVTQTPSHQVTQMGQEVILRCVPISNHLYFYWYRQILGQKVEFLVSFYNNEISEKSEIFDDQFSVERPDGSNFTLKIRSTKLEDSAMYFCASAGRAETQYFGPGTRLLVL.

The rearrangement uses TRBV11-2 and TRBJ1-1; the D gene is possibly TRBD1 (5 bases). Germline V lookup: CDR1 SGHAT, CDR2 FQNNGV. V was clipped by 2 bases and J by 1 base, with 14 bases between them. This CDR3 is 16 amino acids long. CDR3 DNA: TGTGCCAGCAGCTTAAGGGCAGGGTGGGGGAACACTGAAGCTTTCTTT. It yields the protein CASSLRAGWGNTEAFF. Together with reference TRBV11-2 and TRBJ1-1, the CDR3 gives the full variable domain: EAGVAQSPRYKIIEKRQSVAFWCNPISGHATLYWYQQILGQGPKLLIQFQNNGVVDDSQLPKDRFSAERLKGVDSTLKIQPAKLEDSAVYLCASSLRAGWGNTEAFFGQGTRLTVV.

This clone was counted a single time. The V call is TRBV4-2, the J call TRBJ2-1; 15 nucleotides match TRBD2. CDR1 LGHNA and CDR2 YNFKEQ come from the germline V gene. This CDR3 has 16 amino acids. The J segment lost 6 bases and the V segment lost 1 base, leaving 1 base of the junction unmatched. CDR3 amino acids: CASSQGTSGGANEQFF. The CDR3 DNA reads as TGTGCCAGCAGCCAAGGGACTAGCGGGGGGGCCAATGAGCAGTTCTTC.

This chain uses TRBV9 with TRBJ2-3, with unresolved D. Trimming took off 4 bases at V and 0 bases at J, with 15 bases between the two ends. Germline V gene lookup returns CDR1 SGDLS and CDR2 YYNGEE. There are 16 residues in the CDR3. CDR3 DNA sequence: TGTGCCAGCAGCCCCCTATTTACTACTAGCACAGATACGCAGTATTTT. Protein sequence: CASSPLFTTSTDTQYF.

The chain combines TRBV10-3 with TRBJ2-7; 10 bases agree with TRBD1. V lost 7 bases to trimming and J lost 2 bases; unmatched junction nucleotides: 5. Looked up from germline, CDR1 is ENHRY and CDR2 is SYGVKD. This CDR3 has 14 amino acids. The CDR3 here is CAITPGQGTYEQYF. CDR3 in DNA: TGTGCCATCACCCCGGGACAGGGGACCTACGAGCAGTACTTC.

This chain uses TRBV4-3 with TRBJ2-5; tentatively, D is TRBD2 (5 bases). The CDR3 spans 14 residues. Germline loops: CDR1 LGHNA, CDR2 YSLEER. The ends were cut back, 1 base at V and 4 bases at J, with 10 bases in the middle. CDR3 nucleotide sequence: TGCGCCAGCAGCCAAGTCTTGCGGGCAGAGACCCAGTACTTC. Translating it yields CASSQVLRAETQYF.

V is TRBV5-1 and J is TRBJ2-6; TRBD1 might be the D (6 bases). The V end lost 1 base, the J end lost 2 bases, and 13 bases lay between the germline ends. Germline V gene data show CDR1 as SGHRS and CDR2 as YFSETQ. This CDR3 contains 17 residues. DNA for the CDR3: TGCGCCAGCAGCTTGTGGGCAGGGGACCCTGGGGCCAACGTCCTGACTTTC. This codes for CASSLWAGDPGANVLTF.

The chain uses TRBV6-6 and TRBJ1-2; maybe TRBD1 (5 bases). Trimming took off 5 bases at V and 8 bases at J, with 27 bases between the two ends. The CDR3 totals 17 residues. CDR1 and CDR2 (germline): MNHNY, SVGAGI (reference sequence). The CDR3 here is CASSLSPLTVLVGGYTF. The CDR3 nucleotides are TGTGCCAGCAGTCTCTCCCCCTTGACAGTACTTGTCGGGGGCTACACCTTC.

V and J are TRBV28 and TRBJ1-2; 7 nucleotides align to TRBD1. The CDR3 contains 16 residues. Trimming at V came to 5 bases and at J to 2 bases, leaving 11 bases not matched to a gene. The germline CDR1 and CDR2 sequences are MDHEN and SYDVKM. In nucleotides, the CDR3 is TGTGCCAGCAGTCCCCGACAGGGATTGGGGAACTATGGCTACACCTTC. It is translated as CASSPRQGLGNYGYTF.

J is TRBJ2-1 and V is TRBV10-3; a possible D gene is TRBD2 (7 bases). From germline, CDR1 is ENHRY and CDR2 SYGVKD. With 6 bases removed from V and 0 bases from J, the gap between germline ends came to 12 bases. The CDR3 sequence is 15 residues long. This CDR3 reads CAIREGGSSYNEQFF. The CDR3 DNA sequence: TGTGCCATCAGGGAGGGGGGGAGCTCCTACAATGAGCAGTTCTTC.

V gene TRBV20-1 combines with J gene TRBJ1-1, with TRBD1 identical over 7 bases. Germline V CDR1 and CDR2: DFQATT, SNEGSKA (reference sequence). Germline trimming cut 6 bases from V and 11 bases from J; bases unmatched to any gene: 9. CDR3 length: 11 residues. The CDR3 coding sequence is TGCAGTGCGCGTGACAGGGCGTACGCTTTCTTT. Amino acid sequence: CSARDRAYAFF.

This chain connects TRBV18 to TRBJ2-7, with a weak D call TRBD2 (6 bases). Germline V gives CDR1 KGHSH, CDR2 LQKENI. V was shortened by 1 base and J by 5 bases, with 15 bases between the two germline ends. There are 15 residues in the CDR3. CDR3 amino acids: CASSPLEGGPHEQYF. The CDR3, as DNA: TGTGCCAGCTCACCACTTGAGGGAGGTCCCCACGAGCAGTACTTC.

This chain links TRBV30 with TRBJ2-7; 10 bases are shared with TRBD1. Looked up from germline, CDR1 is GTSNPN and CDR2 is SVGIG (reference sequence). The CDR3 totals 14 residues. The ends lost 3 bases at V and 7 bases at J; junction bases unmatched: 9. The CDR3 reads CAWSAGTGAREQYF. Here the CDR3 DNA reads TGTGCCTGGAGCGCCGGGACAGGGGCTCGGGAGCAGTACTTC.

The rearrangement joins TRBV7-2 to TRBJ2-5; 9 nucleotides line up with TRBD2. Germline CDR1 is SGHTA and CDR2 is FQGNSA. The CDR3 has 14 amino acids. V dropped 4 bases and J dropped 6; count of bases not matched to a gene: 6. CDR3 coding DNA: TGTGCCAGCAGCTCTGCGGGGGGGCCCAAGACCCAGTACTTC. This codes for CASSSAGGPKTQYF.

The gene calls are TRBV19 and TRBJ2-6; TRBD2 matches 11 bases. J lost 5 bases, V lost 4 bases, and 16 bases had no gene match. This CDR3 is built from 20 residues. Germline CDR1 reads LNHDA; CDR2 reads SQIVND (reference sequence). CDR3 nucleotide sequence: TGTGCCAGTAGTACGAGTATGTTTAGCGGGGGGGCTTGGCGGGCCAACGTCCTGACTTTC. This translates into CASSTSMFSGGAWRANVLTF.